Sequencing of this T cell receptor (beta chain) was carried out in a study of blood T cell repertoires in COVID-19. At the level of the study: The samples span acute and convalescent COVID-19 from the United States, Italy and Spain. Sources were T cells, B-cell-depleted T cells, or PBMCs; the material itself was cDNA or gDNA.

This CDR3 has 14 amino acids. Germline lookup yields CDR1 SGHRS and CDR2 YFSETQ. V was pared by 4 bases and J by 5 bases, with 12 bases between. TCRdb keeps only in-frame clones here, not all; method: immunoSEQ multiplex PCR. The sample carries under 250,000 clones, around 82% recorded once. This TCR was recovered from a woman in her 40s who had been exposed to COVID-19. The V call is TRBV5-1, the J call TRBJ2-2; TRBD2 is a possible D gene (6 bases). Sequences were obtained from PBMCs or T cells enriched from blood (not recorded which). This chain's CDR3 is CASSVPLATGELFF. The CDR3 DNA follows: TGCGCCAGCAGCGTACCCCTAGCGACCGGGGAGCTGTTTTTT.